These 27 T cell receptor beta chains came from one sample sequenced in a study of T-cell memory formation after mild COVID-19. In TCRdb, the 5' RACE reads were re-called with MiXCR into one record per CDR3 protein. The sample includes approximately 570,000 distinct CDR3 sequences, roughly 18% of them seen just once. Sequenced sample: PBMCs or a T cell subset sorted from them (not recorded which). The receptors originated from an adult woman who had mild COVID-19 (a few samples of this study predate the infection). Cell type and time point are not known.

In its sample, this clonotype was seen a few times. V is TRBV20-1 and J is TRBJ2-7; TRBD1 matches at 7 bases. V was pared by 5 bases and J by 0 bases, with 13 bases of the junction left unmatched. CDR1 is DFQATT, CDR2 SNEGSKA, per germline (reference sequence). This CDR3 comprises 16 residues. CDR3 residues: CSALPRARDSSYEQYF. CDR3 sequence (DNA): TGCAGTGCTCTCCCCCGGGCCCGGGACAGCTCCTACGAGCAGTACTTC.

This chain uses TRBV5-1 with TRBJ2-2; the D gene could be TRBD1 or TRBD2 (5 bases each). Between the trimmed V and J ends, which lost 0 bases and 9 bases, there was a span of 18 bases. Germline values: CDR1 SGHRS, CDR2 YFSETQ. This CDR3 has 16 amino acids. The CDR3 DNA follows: TGCGCCAGCAGCTTGGAGGGGACCGCACAACGCCGGGAGCTGTTTTTT. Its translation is CASSLEGTAQRRELFF.

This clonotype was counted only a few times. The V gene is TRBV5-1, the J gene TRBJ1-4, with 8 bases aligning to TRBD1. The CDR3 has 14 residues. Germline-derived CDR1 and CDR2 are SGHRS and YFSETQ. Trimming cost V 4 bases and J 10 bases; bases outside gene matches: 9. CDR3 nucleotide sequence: TGCGCCAGCAGCCGAGGGCAGGGGGCCGGAAAACTGTTTTTT. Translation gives CASSRGQGAGKLFF.

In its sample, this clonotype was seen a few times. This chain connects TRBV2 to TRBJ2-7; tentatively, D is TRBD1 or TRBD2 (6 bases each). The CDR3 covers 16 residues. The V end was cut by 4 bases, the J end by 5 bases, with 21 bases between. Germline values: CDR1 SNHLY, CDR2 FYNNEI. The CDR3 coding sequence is TGTGCCAGCAGTGCGTCCGGGACTCAGGGGATGAACGAGCAGTACTTC. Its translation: CASSASGTQGMNEQYF.

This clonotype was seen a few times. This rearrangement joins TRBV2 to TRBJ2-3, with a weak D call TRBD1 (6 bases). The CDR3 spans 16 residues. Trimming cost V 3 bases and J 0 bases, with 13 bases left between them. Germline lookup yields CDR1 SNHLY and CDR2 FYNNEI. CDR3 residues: CASSDPGHPSTDTQYF. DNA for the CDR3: TGTGCCAGCAGTGACCCGGGACACCCCAGCACAGATACGCAGTATTTT.

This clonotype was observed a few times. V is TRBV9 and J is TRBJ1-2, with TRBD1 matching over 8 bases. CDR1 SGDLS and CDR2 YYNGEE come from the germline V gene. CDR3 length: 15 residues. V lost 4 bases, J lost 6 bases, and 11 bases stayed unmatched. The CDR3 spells CASSPRTGYHDGYTF. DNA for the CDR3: TGTGCCAGCAGCCCCCGGACAGGGTACCATGATGGCTACACCTTC.

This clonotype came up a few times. The CDR3: CASSPGWLAGNEQFF. In DNA, the CDR3 is TGTGCCAGCAGCCCAGGTTGGCTAGCGGGAAACGAGCAGTTCTTC. This rearrangement joins TRBV7-2 to TRBJ2-1; 9 positions agree with TRBD2. The V segment lost 5 bases and the J segment 10 bases; nucleotides outside the gene matches: 12. From germline, CDR1 is SGHTA and CDR2 FQGNSA. The CDR3 totals 15 residues.

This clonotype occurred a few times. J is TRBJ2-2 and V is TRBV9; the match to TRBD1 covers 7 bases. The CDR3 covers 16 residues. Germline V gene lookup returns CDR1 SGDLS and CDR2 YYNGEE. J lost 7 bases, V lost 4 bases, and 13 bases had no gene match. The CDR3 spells CASSPREKGANGELFF. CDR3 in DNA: TGTGCCAGCAGCCCCCGGGAAAAGGGGGCGAACGGGGAGCTGTTTTTT. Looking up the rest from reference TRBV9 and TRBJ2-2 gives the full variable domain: DSGVTQTPKHLITATGQRVTLRCSPRSGDLSVYWYQQSLDQGLQFLIQYYNGEERAKGNILERFSAQQFPDLHSELNLSSLELGDSALYFCASSPREKGANGELFFGEGSRLTVL.

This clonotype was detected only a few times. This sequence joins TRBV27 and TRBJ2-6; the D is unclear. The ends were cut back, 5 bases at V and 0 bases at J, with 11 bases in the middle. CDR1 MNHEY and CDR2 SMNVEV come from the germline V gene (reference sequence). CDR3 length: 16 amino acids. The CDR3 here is CASSLSFPSGANVLTF. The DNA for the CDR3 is TGTGCCAGCAGTCTTAGTTTTCCCTCTGGGGCCAACGTCCTGACTTTC.

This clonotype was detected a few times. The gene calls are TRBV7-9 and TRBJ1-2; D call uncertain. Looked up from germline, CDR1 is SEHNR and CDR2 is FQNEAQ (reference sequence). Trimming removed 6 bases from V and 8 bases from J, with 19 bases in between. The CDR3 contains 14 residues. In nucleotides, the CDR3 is TGTGCCAGCAGACCTCCAGACTACCCGGGAGGCTACACCTTC. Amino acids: CASRPPDYPGGYTF.

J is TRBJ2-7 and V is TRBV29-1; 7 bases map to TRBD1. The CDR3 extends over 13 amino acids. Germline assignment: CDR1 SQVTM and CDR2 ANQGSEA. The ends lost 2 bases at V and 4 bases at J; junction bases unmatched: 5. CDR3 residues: CSVEQGVGYEQYF. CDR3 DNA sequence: TGCAGCGTTGAACAGGGGGTAGGTTACGAGCAGTACTTC.

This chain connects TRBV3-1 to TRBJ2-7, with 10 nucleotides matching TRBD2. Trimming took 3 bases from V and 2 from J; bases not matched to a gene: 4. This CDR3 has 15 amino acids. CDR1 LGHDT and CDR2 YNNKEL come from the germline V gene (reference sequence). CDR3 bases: TGTGCCAGCAGCCACGGGACTAGCGCGGCCTACGAGCAGTACTTC. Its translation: CASSHGTSAAYEQYF.

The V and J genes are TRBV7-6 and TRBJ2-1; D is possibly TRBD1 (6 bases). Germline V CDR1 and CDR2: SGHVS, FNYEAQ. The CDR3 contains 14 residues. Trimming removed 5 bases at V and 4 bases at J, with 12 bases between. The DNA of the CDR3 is TGTGCCAGCAGCGAAATCGGACAGTACAATGAGCAGTTCTTC. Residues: CASSEIGQYNEQFF.

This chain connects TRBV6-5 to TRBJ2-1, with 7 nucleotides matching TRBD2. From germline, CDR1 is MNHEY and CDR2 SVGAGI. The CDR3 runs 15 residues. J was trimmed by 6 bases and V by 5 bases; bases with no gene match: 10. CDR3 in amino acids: CASSLGLYYGNEQFF. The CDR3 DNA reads TGTGCCAGCAGTCTGGGACTATATTATGGCAATGAGCAGTTCTTC.

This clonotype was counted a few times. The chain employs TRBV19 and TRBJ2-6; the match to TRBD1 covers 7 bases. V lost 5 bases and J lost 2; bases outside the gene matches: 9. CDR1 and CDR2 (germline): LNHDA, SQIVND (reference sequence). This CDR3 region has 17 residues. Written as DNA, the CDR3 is TGTGCCAGTAGTTTATACGACAGGGCTGCTGGGGCCAACGTCCTGACTTTC. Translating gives CASSLYDRAAGANVLTF.

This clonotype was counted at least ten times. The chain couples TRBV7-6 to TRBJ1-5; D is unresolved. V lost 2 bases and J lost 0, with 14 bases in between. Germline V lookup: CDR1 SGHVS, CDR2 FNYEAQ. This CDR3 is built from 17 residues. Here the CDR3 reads CASSLSQPGFSNQPQHF. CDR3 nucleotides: TGTGCCAGCAGCTTATCACAACCAGGATTTAGCAATCAGCCCCAGCATTTT. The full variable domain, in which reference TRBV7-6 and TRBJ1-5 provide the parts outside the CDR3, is GAGVSQSPRYKVTKRGQDVALRCDPISGHVSLYWYRQALGQGPEFLTYFNYEAQQDKSGLPNDRFSAERPEGSISTLTIQRTEQRDSAMYRCASSLSQPGFSNQPQHFGDGTRLSIL.

The CDR3 DNA is TGCAGTGCTCCCTCCCCAGGGGGCAGAGAGCTGTTTTTT. It encodes CSAPSPGGRELFF. The rearrangement joins TRBV20-1 to TRBJ2-2; 8 bases align to TRBD1. CDR1 DFQATT and CDR2 SNEGSKA come from the germline V gene (reference sequence). J lost 11 bases, V lost 5 bases, and 10 bases had no gene match. The CDR3 contains 13 residues.

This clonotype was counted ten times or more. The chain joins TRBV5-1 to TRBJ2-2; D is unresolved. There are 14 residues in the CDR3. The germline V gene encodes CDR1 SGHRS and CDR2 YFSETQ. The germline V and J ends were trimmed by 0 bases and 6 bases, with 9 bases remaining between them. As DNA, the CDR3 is TGCGCCAGCAGCTTGGTGTCTCTCCCCGGGGAGCTGTTTTTT. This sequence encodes CASSLVSLPGELFF.

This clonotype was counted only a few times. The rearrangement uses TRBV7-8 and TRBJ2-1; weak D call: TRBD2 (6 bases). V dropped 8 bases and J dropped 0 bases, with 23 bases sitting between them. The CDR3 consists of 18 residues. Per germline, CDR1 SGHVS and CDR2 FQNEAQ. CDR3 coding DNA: TGTGCCAGCGGTCCCTCAAGCTCATGGCGGGACTCCTACAATGAGCAGTTCTTC. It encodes CASGPSSSWRDSYNEQFF.

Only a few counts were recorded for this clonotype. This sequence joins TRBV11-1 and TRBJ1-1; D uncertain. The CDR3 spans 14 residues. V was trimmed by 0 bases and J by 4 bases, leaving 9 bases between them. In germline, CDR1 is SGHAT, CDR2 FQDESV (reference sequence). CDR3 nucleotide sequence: TGTGCCAGCAGCTTAGCGGCGCCGGGCACTGAAGCTTTCTTT. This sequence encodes CASSLAAPGTEAFF.

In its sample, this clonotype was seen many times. CDR3 DNA sequence: TGTGCCAGCTCACCTATGAACACCGGGGAGCTGTTTTTT. It translates to CASSPMNTGELFF. This chain links TRBV18 with TRBJ2-2; D uncertain. Trimming took 3 bases from V and 1 from J, leaving 3 bases between them. CDR1 and CDR2 (germline): KGHSH, LQKENI. The CDR3 is 13 residues long.

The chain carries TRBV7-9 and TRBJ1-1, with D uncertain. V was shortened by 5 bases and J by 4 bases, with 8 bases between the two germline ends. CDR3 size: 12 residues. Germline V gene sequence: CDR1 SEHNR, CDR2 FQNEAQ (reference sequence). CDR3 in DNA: TGTGCCAGCAGCCCAGCGGCCACTGAAGCTTTCTTT. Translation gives CASSPAATEAFF.

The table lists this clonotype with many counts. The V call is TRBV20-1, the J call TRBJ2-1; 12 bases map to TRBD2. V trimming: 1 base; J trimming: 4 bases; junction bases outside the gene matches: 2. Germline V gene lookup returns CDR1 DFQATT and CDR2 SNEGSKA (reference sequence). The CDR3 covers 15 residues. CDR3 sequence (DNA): TGCAGTGCTAGAGGTCTAGCGGGAGGGTACAATGAGCAGTTCTTC. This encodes CSARGLAGGYNEQFF.

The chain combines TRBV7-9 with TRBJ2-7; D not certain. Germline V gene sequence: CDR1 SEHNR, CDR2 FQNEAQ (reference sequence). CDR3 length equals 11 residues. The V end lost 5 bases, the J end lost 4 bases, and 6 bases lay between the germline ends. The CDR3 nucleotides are TGTGCCAGCAGCCGAAAATACGAGCAGTACTTC. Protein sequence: CASSRKYEQYF.

This chain's CDR3 is CASSPGQFVSTDTQYF. CDR3 sequence (DNA): TGCGCCAGCAGCCCCGGACAATTCGTTAGCACAGATACGCAGTATTTT. This rearrangement joins TRBV4-1 to TRBJ2-3, with a tentative D call TRBD1 (5 bases). Trimming shortened V by 4 bases and J by 0 bases, and 14 bases separated the two germline ends. The CDR3 covers 16 residues. The germline CDR1 and CDR2 sequences are MGHRA and YSYEKL.

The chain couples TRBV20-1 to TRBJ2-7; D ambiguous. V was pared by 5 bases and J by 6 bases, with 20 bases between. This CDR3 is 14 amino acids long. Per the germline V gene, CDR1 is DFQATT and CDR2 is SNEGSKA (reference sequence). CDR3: CSARADHPSGEQYF. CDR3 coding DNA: TGCAGTGCTCGGGCCGACCACCCTAGTGGCGAGCAGTACTTC.

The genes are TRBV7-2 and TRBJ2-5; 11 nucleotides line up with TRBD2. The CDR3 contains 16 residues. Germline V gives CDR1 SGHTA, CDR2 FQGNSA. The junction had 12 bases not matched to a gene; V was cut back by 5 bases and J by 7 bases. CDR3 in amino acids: CASSKSTSGASGTQYF. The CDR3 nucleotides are TGTGCCAGCAGCAAATCGACTAGCGGGGCCTCAGGGACCCAGTACTTC.